The 8 T cell receptor beta chains presented below share a single source sample, sequenced in a study of T cells after yellow fever vaccination. TCRdb redid the calling of the 5' RACE reads with MiXCR, one entry per CDR3 protein. The data show more than 10,000 distinct CDR3 sequences, roughly 4.9% seen once. The sample consisted of PBMCs, either bulk or a sorted T-cell subset (CD4+, CD8+, memory, or dextramer-sorted; not recorded which), taken 45 days after the yellow fever booster vaccination. The receptors shown here come from a man under 40 who received the YFV17D yellow fever vaccine.

This clonotype was picked up many times. J is TRBJ1-2 and V is TRBV7-9; D ambiguous. The CDR3 runs 12 residues. V was clipped by 5 bases and J by 4 bases, with 8 bases between them. Germline-derived CDR1 and CDR2 are SEHNR and FQNEAQ (reference sequence). CDR3 DNA sequence: TGTGCCAGCAGCGTCGGGAGCTATGGCTACACCTTC. This translates into CASSVGSYGYTF.

This clonotype showed up many times. The V and J genes are TRBV20-1 and TRBJ2-5; 8 nucleotides line up with TRBD2. The CDR3 is 15 amino acids. V gave up 5 bases and J gave up 4 bases; unmatched junction bases: 12. The germline CDR1 and CDR2 sequences are DFQATT and SNEGSKA (reference sequence). The CDR3 nucleotides read TGCAGTGCTCTTGCCGGGACTAGGATCGCAGAGACCCAGTACTTC. This encodes CSALAGTRIAETQYF.

This clonotype has ten or more counts. This rearrangement joins TRBV11-2 to TRBJ2-2; 8 bases agree with TRBD2. The CDR3 is made up of 16 amino acids. J gave up 7 bases and V 4 bases, and 11 bases lay outside the gene matches. Germline values: CDR1 SGHAT, CDR2 FQNNGV. In DNA, the CDR3 is TGTGCCAGCAGCTCTTTGGGACTAGTGGTTGGCGGGGAGCTGTTTTTT. This codes for CASSSLGLVVGGELFF.

This clonotype was seen many times. A much larger clone sits a single nucleotide away, making a read error possible. This sequence joins TRBV4-2 and TRBJ2-1, with D tentatively TRBD2 (6 bases). CDR3 length equals 15 residues. Germline lookup yields CDR1 LGHNA and CDR2 YNFKEQ. The CDR3 protein is CASSQEAGSSPGDDF. CDR3 sequence (DNA): TGTGCCAGCAGCCAAGAGGCCGGGAGCTCCCCCGGGGACGACTTC.

The sample holds many counts of this clonotype. The chain links TRBV7-3 to TRBJ2-1, with TRBD2 identical over 11 bases. CDR3 length: 15 amino acids. Losses at the gene ends were 4 bases for V and 8 bases for J; bases not matched to a gene: 7. Germline CDR1 is SGHTA and CDR2 is FQGTGA. The CDR3 is CASSYIAGGGDEQFF. In DNA form, the CDR3 reads TGTGCCAGCAGCTATATAGCGGGAGGGGGAGATGAGCAGTTCTTC.

This clonotype was counted many times. The chain links TRBV6-5 to TRBJ2-3; D gene ambiguous. Trimming took off 0 bases at V and 9 bases at J, with 13 bases between the two ends. Germline assignment: CDR1 MNHEY and CDR2 SVGAGI. The CDR3 spans 14 residues. In DNA, the CDR3 is TGTGCCAGCAGTTACTCGACCGGGCCCGTCACGCAGTATTTT. Its translation is CASSYSTGPVTQYF.

This clonotype was counted many times. The chain uses TRBV27 and TRBJ2-1, with 7 bases that match TRBD2. The CDR3 sequence is 13 residues long. The germline gives CDR1 MNHEY, CDR2 SMNVEV (reference sequence). With V trimmed by 6 bases and J by 10 bases, 9 bases remained unmatched. The CDR3 coding sequence is TGTGCCAGCAGCAGCACTAGCGATAGGGAGCAGTTCTTC. As protein: CASSSTSDREQFF.

This clonotype was counted many times. This chain connects TRBV28 to TRBJ1-5, with 7 bases aligning to TRBD1. CDR1 is MDHEN, CDR2 SYDVKM, per germline. This CDR3 spans 15 amino acids. Trimming took 8 bases from V and 3 from J; bases not matched to a gene: 10. CDR3 coding DNA: TGTGCCAGCGCAAGGGGGCGCTTGGTCAATCAGCCCCAGCATTTT. As protein: CASARGRLVNQPQHF.